Presented here are 24 T cell receptor beta chains from one specimen sequenced in a study of tumor-infiltrating lymphocytes in primary liver carcinoma. Out of unsorted whole blood came the blood RNA, and germline DNA was extracted as well. Reverse transcription of roughly 0.5 ug total RNA with a constant-region primer produced TCR beta cDNA. ARM-PCR was slightly modified, and three nested multiplex PCR rounds with it gave rise to the TCR beta libraries. A C-beta reverse primer was combined with TRBV1-TRBV30 forward primers in the first two PCR rounds, and each round had roughly 9 cycles. TCRdb called the multiplex PCR reads again in MiXCR, with one record for every CDR3 protein. Of 300,000 to 350,000 distinct CDR3 sequences in the sample, less than 65% are singletons; the top ten hold 5% to 6.5%. Material: peripheral blood. These receptors were obtained from a man in his forties or fifties with primary liver carcinoma and hepatitis B virus infection.

Turning to this clonotype: The germline gene is not matched at one end of the junction; a read error may be the cause. V and J are TRBV4-2 and TRBJ1-2; TRBD1 matches 8 bases. Germline assignment: CDR1 LGHNA and CDR2 YNFKEQ. The CDR3 is 13 amino acids. In DNA, the CDR3 is TGTGCCATCAGCCGGGGACAGGACTATGGTTACACCTTC. It translates to CAISRGQDYGYTF.

Of note for this clonotype: Just one base apart from a much larger clone, this may be a read error. This chain connects TRBV4-2 to TRBJ1-1; D remains unclear. This CDR3 is built from 14 residues. The V gene lost 0 bases and the J gene lost 4 bases, with 9 bases spanning the gap. Germline V gene sequence: CDR1 LGHNA, CDR2 YNFKEQ. CDR3 nucleotides: TGTGCCAGCAGCCAAGATCAACGAAGCACTGAAGCTTTCTTT. It specifies CASSQDQRSTEAFF.

The chain couples TRBV6-1 to TRBJ2-7, with no clear D. Looked up from germline, CDR1 is MNHNS and CDR2 is SASEGT. The CDR3 is 15 residues long. Between the trimmed V and J ends, which lost 2 bases and 2 bases, there was a span of 13 bases. Here the CDR3 reads CASSEISSGPYEQYF. CDR3 bases: TGTGCCAGCAGTGAAATCAGCAGTGGTCCCTACGAGCAGTACTTC.

For this clonotype: This may arise from a read error, as a much more abundant clone is one base away. Here the CDR3 DNA reads TGTGCCATCAGTGAGTCTATCCAGAGTCAGCCCCAGCATTTT. Its protein is CAISESIQSQPQHF. V usage is TRBV10-3 and J usage is TRBJ1-5; D remains unclear. The CDR3 is made up of 14 amino acids. Germline assignment: CDR1 ENHRY and CDR2 SYGVKD. Deletions cut 0 bases from V and 6 bases from J, with 9 bases between.

Concerning this clonotype: A read error is likely, as this CDR3 ends without the conserved phenylalanine or tryptophan. The J gene is TRBJ2-2, the V gene TRBV6-5; 11 bases line up with TRBD2. Per the germline V gene, CDR1 is MNHEY and CDR2 is SVGAGI. The CDR3 sequence is 15 residues long. The CDR3 reads CASSLTSGNTRELFY. In nucleotides, the CDR3 is TGTGCCAGCAGTTTGACTAGCGGGAACACCCGGGAGCTGTTTTAT.

Many counts were recorded for this clonotype. V gene TRBV5-4 combines with J gene TRBJ2-5; a weak D match, TRBD2 (5 bases). Germline CDR1 reads SGHNT; CDR2 reads YYREEE (reference sequence). V lost 4 bases and J 2 bases, leaving 21 bases between the germline ends. CDR3 length: 17 amino acids. Here the CDR3 reads CASSKVMAADLQETQYF. Written as DNA, the CDR3 is TGTGCCAGCAGCAAGGTCATGGCAGCGGACCTACAAGAGACCCAGTACTTC.

V gene TRBV5-4 combines with J gene TRBJ2-5; no definite D call. Between the trimmed V and J ends, which lost 1 base and 1 base, there was a span of 20 bases. CDR1 is SGHNT and CDR2 is YYREEE in the germline V gene (reference sequence). CDR3 length equals 18 residues. CDR3 loop: CASSLSYRNLPVQETQYF. CDR3 in DNA: TGTGCCAGCAGCTTGTCGTATCGGAACCTACCAGTCCAAGAGACCCAGTACTTC.

The J gene is TRBJ2-3, the V gene TRBV7-3; 11 bases align to TRBD2. Germline V gene data show CDR1 as SGHTA and CDR2 as FQGTGA. This CDR3 contains 16 residues. The trim removed 6 bases at V and 0 bases at J, leaving 5 bases unmatched. The CDR3 here is CASRSVAGGSTDTQYF. The CDR3 DNA reads TGTGCCAGCAGATCCGTAGCGGGAGGGAGCACAGATACGCAGTATTTT.

In its sample, this clonotype was seen many times. V usage is TRBV11-2 and J usage is TRBJ1-5; 9 bases fit TRBD1. The CDR3 has 16 amino acids. V trimming: 2 bases; J trimming: 0 bases; junction bases outside the gene matches: 2. Per the germline V gene, CDR1 is SGHAT and CDR2 is FQNNGV. CDR3 amino acids: CASSLRTGDSNQPQHF. CDR3 nucleotide sequence: TGTGCCAGCAGCTTAAGGACAGGGGATAGCAATCAGCCCCAGCATTTT.

Comment on this clonotype: A much larger clone is a single base away; this may be a read error. The gene calls are TRBV18 and TRBJ1-1, with D uncertain. The V end lost 3 bases, the J end lost 6 bases, and 11 bases lay between the germline ends. Germline CDR1 KGHSH, CDR2 LQKENI. The CDR3 has 13 amino acids. This CDR3 reads CASSPLLGPEAFF. CDR3 bases: TGTGCCAGCTCACCCTTACTAGGCCCTGAAGCTTTCTTT.

The V call is TRBV13, the J call TRBJ2-1, with no clear D. Germline V gives CDR1 PRHDT, CDR2 FYEKMQ (reference sequence). CDR3 length: 14 residues. The germline V and J ends were trimmed by 8 bases and 6 bases, with 17 bases remaining between them. The CDR3 protein is CASPRLTNFNEQFF. The CDR3 region has the DNA TGTGCCAGCCCTCGACTTACTAACTTCAATGAGCAGTTCTTC.

Details on this clonotype: One end of the junction varies from germline; a read error may be responsible. In DNA, the CDR3 is TGCGCCAGCAGCGCAGCCGGGACTAGCTGGAGGGCCCGTTCCTACAATGAGCAGCTCTTC. Amino acids: CASSAAGTSWRARSYNEQLF. The chain combines TRBV5-1 with TRBJ2-1; 9 positions match TRBD2. CDR1 and CDR2 (germline): SGHRS, YFSETQ. CDR3 length: 20 amino acids.

Comments on this clonotype: This may come from a read error, since a much larger clone is one base off. The CDR3 nucleotides are TGTGCCAGCAGTCAAACACCTAGCGGGAGTTACAATGAGCAGTTCTTC. It codes for CASSQTPSGSYNEQFF. The gene calls are TRBV6-5 and TRBJ2-1, with TRBD2 identical over 10 bases. The CDR3 runs 16 residues. Trimming at V came to 5 bases and at J to 4 bases, leaving 8 bases not matched to a gene. Germline assignment: CDR1 MNHEY and CDR2 SVGAGI.

Notes on this clonotype: A much larger clone differs from this one at a single base, so this may be a read error. Since no conserved phenylalanine or tryptophan closes the CDR3, a read error is the likely cause. This sequence joins TRBV12-3 or TRBV12-4 and TRBJ2-3, with TRBD1 matching 8 bases. This CDR3 has 14 residues. V shed 6 bases, J shed 10 bases, and the junction held 12 bases outside the gene matches. The CDR3 DNA reads TGTGCCAGCAGGGTTGGACAGGGAACTCGATCGCAGTATCTT. Its translation: CASRVGQGTRSQYL.

With regard to this clonotype: The CDR3 end shows no conserved phenylalanine or tryptophan, and so a read error is likely. The chain couples TRBV11-2 to TRBJ2-1; the D is unclear. Trimming cost V 2 bases and J 0 bases, with 29 bases left between them. Germline V CDR1 and CDR2: SGHAT, FQNNGV. The CDR3 loop spans 22 amino acids. For the CDR3, the DNA is TGTGCCAGCAGCTTACACCCCTTAGGAGACTCTCCATCTAAAAACTCCTACAATGAGCAGTTCCTC. Translation: CASSLHPLGDSPSKNSYNEQFL.

The V call is TRBV11-2, the J call TRBJ2-1; D not certain. Germline V gene lookup returns CDR1 SGHAT and CDR2 FQNNGV. With 4 bases removed from V and 0 bases from J, the gap between germline ends came to 16 bases. The CDR3 spans 17 residues. The CDR3: CASSSMPQKSSYNEQFF. The CDR3 nucleotides read TGTGCCAGCAGCTCGATGCCTCAGAAGTCCTCCTACAATGAGCAGTTCTTC.

As to this clonotype: The final CDR3 position lacks the conserved phenylalanine or tryptophan, pointing to a likely read error. The CDR3 coding sequence is TGTGCCAGTGGGCGCAGGGGAGAGACCCAGTACTCC. Translation gives CASGRRGETQYS. This chain links TRBV19 with TRBJ2-5, with a tentative D call TRBD1 (6 bases). This CDR3 is built from 12 residues. V was clipped by 8 bases and J by 4 bases, with 11 bases between them. Germline lookup yields CDR1 LNHDA and CDR2 SQIVND (reference sequence).

For this clonotype: One end of the junction varies from germline; a read error may be responsible. The J gene is TRBJ2-7, the V gene TRBV11-2, with D perhaps matching TRBD1 (6 bases). CDR3 length equals 15 residues. The germline V gene encodes CDR1 SGHAT and CDR2 FQNNGV. CDR3 loop: CASSSPGTWGYVQYF. CDR3 nucleotides: TGTGCCAGCAGCTCTCCCGGGACATGGGGGTACGTGCAGTACTTC.

The chain joins TRBV10-3 to TRBJ2-7; tentative D call: TRBD1 (6 bases). Between the trimmed V and J ends, which lost 7 bases and 4 bases, there was a span of 14 bases. The CDR3 runs to 13 residues. Germline V gene lookup returns CDR1 ENHRY and CDR2 SYGVKD. Written as DNA, the CDR3 is TGTGCCATCAATGGGGACACCCCTTACGAGCAGTACTTC. Its translation is CAINGDTPYEQYF.

A word on this clonotype: An end of the junction differs from the germline gene, which may be a read error. The gene calls are TRBV11-2 and TRBJ2-3; 15 nucleotides agree with TRBD2. Germline CDR1 and CDR2: SGHAT and FQNNGV. This CDR3 has 23 residues. The CDR3 protein is CASSGWGLAGGPDTGPSIDTQYF. The CDR3 DNA reads TGTGCCAGCAGCGGGTGGGGACTAGCGGGAGGCCCAGATACGGGACCTAGCATAGATACGCAGTATTTT.

Regarding this clonotype: This likely comes from a read error, as the CDR3 has no conserved phenylalanine or tryptophan at its end. The CDR3, as DNA: TGTGCCAGCAGTTATTTGGGGGAGCAGTACTTA. Its translation: CASSYLGEQYL. The V and J genes are TRBV6-5 and TRBJ2-7; no reliable D call. There are 11 residues in the CDR3. Trimming took 3 bases from V and 7 from J, leaving 7 bases between them. CDR1 and CDR2 from the germline V gene are MNHEY and SVGAGI.

As concerns this clonotype: The missing conserved phenylalanine or tryptophan at the end of this CDR3 makes a read error likely. The V and J genes are TRBV29-1 and TRBJ2-7; D possibly corresponds to TRBD2 (5 bases). V was trimmed by 2 bases and J by 5 bases, leaving 10 bases between them. Germline CDR1 SQVTM, CDR2 ANQGSEA. This CDR3 comprises 12 residues. Written as DNA, the CDR3 is TGCAGCGTTGAACGGGAAAGTGACGAGCAGTACTTG. Translating it yields CSVERESDEQYL.

In its sample, this clonotype was seen once. Sequence at one end of the junction differs from germline and may be a read error. The chain is built from TRBV11-2 and TRBJ2-3, with 9 bases fitting TRBD1. In germline, CDR1 is SGHAT, CDR2 FQNNGV. The CDR3 loop spans 15 amino acids. The CDR3 coding sequence is TGTGCCAGCTGCTTAGGCGACAGGGGGACAGACACGCAGTATTTT. Its translation: CASCLGDRGTDTQYF.

The rearrangement uses TRBV5-6 and TRBJ2-7; D is uncertain. V was pared by 0 bases and J by 2 bases, with 9 bases between. Germline CDR1 SGHDT, CDR2 YYEEEE. The CDR3 runs 14 residues. This CDR3 is CASSLAHGPYEQYF. The CDR3 DNA follows: TGTGCCAGCAGCTTGGCCCACGGTCCCTACGAGCAGTACTTC.